This T cell receptor (beta chain) stems from a study of blood T cell repertoires in COVID-19 (dated by TCRdb to between 2020 and 2021). About the full investigation: Collaborator samples came from the United States, Italy and Spain and covered acute and convalescent phases of COVID-19. The prospective study material was composed of cDNA or gDNA derived from T cells, B-cell-depleted T cells, or PBMCs. The dataset comprised deeply sampled blood TCRbeta repertoires from subjects exposed to, actively infected with, or recovered from COVID-19. A freely available public database, intended as a resource for researchers studying the immune response to SARS-CoV-2, is where the repertoires were released. The samples were drawn from two sources: the first 160 participants of the ongoing ImmuneRACE study, and 1,000 to 1,500 subjects contributed by 6 global collaborators. The sample metadata nearly always contained a de-identified subject ID, COVID-19 status, age in years and sex. HLA class I and class II types, where available, came from metadata supplied by the sample provider rather than from assay-based typing.

Here is what the overall study found, with its caveats: The amount of clinical and demographic metadata varied by source and participant and was provided uncurated.

This clone was seen a handful of times. The antigen it recognizes is unknown. The input lacks base qualities; no much larger clone sits a single base away. TCRbeta CDR3 regions were amplified from genomic DNA by means of the immunoSEQ Assay, a bias-controlled multiplex PCR. In the source study's methods: The number of nucleated cells in each sample was estimated from the amplification of reference gene primers within the assay. To quantify the absolute abundance of each unique TCRbeta CDR3 rearrangement, sequence reads were collapsed and filtered. For each sample, productive Simpson clonality was calculated as the square root of Simpson's diversity index over productive rearrangements. The clones in this table, taken by TCRdb from immuneACCESS, are in-frame only. Not every clone is retained; where verified, under half of the shortfall comes from an unresolved V gene, and the cause of the rest is unknown. V and J calls and clone size are those listed in that table; D and trimming were worked out from the DNA. In this sample the table shows around 68,000 clones, more than 65% of which occur a single time. The top ten constitute approximately 9.3% of the sample.

Whole blood was collected in K2EDTA tubes by collaborating institutions according to the institutions' own protocols. For TCRbeta analysis, collaborator samples were shipped as frozen whole blood, as isolated PBMCs, or as DNA extracted from either sample type. The germline V gene (reference sequence) yields MNHEY for CDR1 and SMNVEV for CDR2. The CDR3 goes from the cysteine to the phenylalanine over 12 residues. Kept here is only the CDR3 DNA, which spans 36 bases and is read in frame from base 1. A distance of 6 bases separates the germline ends of V and J, which lose 3 bases and 9 bases respectively.

The clonotype was recovered from a woman aged 45-65 years with acute or convalescent COVID-19. The rearrangement combines TRBV27 with TRBJ1-6; no D gene is confidently identified. Input material: peripheral blood. This receptor carries the CDR3 CASSFRGSPLHF. The bases read TGTGCCAGCAGTTTCCGGGGTTCACCCCTCCACTTT.